This T cell receptor (beta chain) comes out of a study of T cell responses to AZD1222 COVID-19 vaccine. Clones were read by immunoSEQ multiplex PCR, and TCRdb kept only the in-frame ones, dropping some. The sample records 75,000 to 85,000 clones, roughly 89% being singletons. Germline V gene lookup returns CDR1 SGHRS and CDR2 YFSETQ. This CDR3 is 14 amino acids long. V was pared by 1 base and J by 6 bases, with 14 bases between. This sequence joins TRBV5-1 and TRBJ2-7, with D perhaps TRBD2 (7 bases). This sample comprised peripheral blood, obtained 28 days after the second AZD1222 dose. The sequence derives from an adult who received the AZD1222 COVID-19 vaccine. CDR3: CASSLSGGESEQYF. The CDR3 nucleotides are TGCGCCAGCAGCTTGTCGGGGGGCGAGTCCGAGCAGTACTTC.